A selection of T cell receptor beta chains follows, all from one sample in a study of T cell responses to AZD1222 COVID-19 vaccine. Sequenced by immunoSEQ multiplex PCR; TCRdb stores in-frame clones only, minus some. Among about 130,000 clones, 75% to 85% were seen once, and the ten largest hold 7.9%. The material sequenced was peripheral blood, taken 28 days after the second dose of the MenACWY control vaccine. Receptors were obtained from an adult who received the MenACWY meningococcal vaccine as a control. The conserved cysteine and the conserved F or W are not part of the CDR3 here. Fields, in order: D gene, J gene, V gene, CDR3 protein. D genes are given only for firm matches.

TRBD1	TRBJ1-1	TRBV19	ASSSWTGGYNTEAF
.	TRBJ1-1	TRBV19	ASSIKAMNTEAF
TRBD1	TRBJ1-5	TRBV4-3	ASSQDRGGSDSNQPQH
.	TRBJ2-3	TRBV13	ASGWATDTQY
.	TRBJ1-2	TRBV18	ASSPREEGHGYT
TRBD1	TRBJ1-5	TRBV24-1	ATSDSRDRGIGNQPQH
.	TRBJ1-5	TRBV4-2	ASSQDEGVSQPQH
.	TRBJ2-1	TRBV4-1	ASSQEATVYNEQF
.	TRBJ2-7	TRBV5-1	ASNREGFYEQY
.	TRBJ2-7	TRBV7-9	ASSYTGSSYEQY
.	TRBJ1-3	TRBV7-8	ASYDRRRRGENTIY
.	TRBJ2-7	TRBV30	AYLRLDGRYEQY
TRBD1	TRBJ1-2	TRBV6-1	ASSETGGDYGYT
.	TRBJ1-1	TRBV18	ASSPGRQMNTEAF
.	TRBJ1-2	TRBV7-2	ASSLTGGGYT
.	TRBJ1-2	TRBV24-1	ATSDPGFRGYT
.	TRBJ2-1	TRBV20-1	SASLVSSYNEQF
.	TRBJ1-5	TRBV6-5	ASRPRVYSNQPQH
.	TRBJ1-5	TRBV19	ASSATLRTSRLERPQH
TRBD1	TRBJ2-2	TRBV24-1	ATANQGDTGELF
.	TRBJ2-5	TRBV6-2/TRBV6-3	ASSYSSGETQY
TRBD2	TRBJ2-5	TRBV7-3	ASSRTSGRETQY
.	TRBJ2-2	TRBV5-6	ASSLEGANTGELF
TRBD1	TRBJ2-3	TRBV6-5	ASSLTGASTDTQY
TRBD1	TRBJ1-5	TRBV10-3	AISADRGYQPQH
.	TRBJ2-2	TRBV7-8	ASSPGHPGELF
.	TRBJ2-1	TRBV27	ASSLSWPLSSYNEQF
TRBD1	TRBJ2-7	TRBV27	ASSLQGTGGYEQY
.	TRBJ2-3	TRBV2	ASSETSSTDTQY
.	TRBJ2-3	TRBV5-1	ASSLVGSTDTQY
.	TRBJ2-2	TRBV27	ASSSLGELF
.	TRBJ1-1	TRBV27	ASSQNPMGNTEAF
.	TRBJ2-7	TRBV4-2	ASSLPGANEQY
.	TRBJ1-2	TRBV2	ASTPNYGYT
.	TRBJ2-4	TRBV4-1	ASSQSYLIQY
TRBD2	TRBJ2-3	TRBV6-4	ASSADSGNTDTQY
.	TRBJ2-7	TRBV6-5	ASSYSLSYEQY